This TCR beta chain emerged from a study of human T cells and chemical hapten exposure. This clonotype has just a few counts. Its antigen is not identified. From whole blood left unfractionated, total RNA was extracted. Trimming removed 5 bases from V and 7 bases from J, with 15 bases in between. The CDR3 has 15 amino acids. Germline lookup yields CDR1 MDHEN and CDR2 SYDVKM. Within the library, unique molecular identifiers were attached to each individual cDNA molecule. Authors' processing steps: Counting gave a median of roughly 100,000 TCRs per sample, with values ranging from about 23,224 to 690,600. TCRdb itself ran the 5' RACE reads through MiXCR, one entry per CDR3 protein. The authors' filters were not applied to this entry. The sample consists of 120,000 to 150,000 distinct CDR3 sequences, around 4% of them appearing once. Study outcomes and limitations: DPC sensitization produced no change in TCRs with frequency above 1 in 1000.

The source of this sequence is a female donor in good health. The chain links TRBV28 to TRBJ1-6, with a weak D call TRBD1 (5 bases). The DNA for the CDR3 is TGTGCCAGCAGTCCTAGCGGGAGGGGAAATTCACCCCTCCACTTT. Translation gives CASSPSGRGNSPLHF.